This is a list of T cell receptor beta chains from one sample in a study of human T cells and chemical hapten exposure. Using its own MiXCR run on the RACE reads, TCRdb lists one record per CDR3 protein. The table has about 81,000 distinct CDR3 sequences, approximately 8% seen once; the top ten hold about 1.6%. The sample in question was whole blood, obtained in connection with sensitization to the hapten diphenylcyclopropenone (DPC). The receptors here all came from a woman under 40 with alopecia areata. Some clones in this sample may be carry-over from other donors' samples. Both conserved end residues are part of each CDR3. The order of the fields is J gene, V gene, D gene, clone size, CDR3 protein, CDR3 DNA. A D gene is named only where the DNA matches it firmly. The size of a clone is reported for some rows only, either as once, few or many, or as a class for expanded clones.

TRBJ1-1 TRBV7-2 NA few CASSLVSMNTEAFF TGTGCCAGCAGCTTAGTAAGCATGAACACTGAAGCTTTCTTT
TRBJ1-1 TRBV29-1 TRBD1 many CSVDPRGTGPFF TGCAGCGTTGATCCGCGAGGGACAGGGCCTTTCTTT
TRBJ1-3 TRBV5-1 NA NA CASSLGMGVGNTIYF TGCGCCAGCAGCCTGGGAATGGGGGTCGGAAACACCATATATTTT
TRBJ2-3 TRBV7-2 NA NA CASSLQGDTQYF TGTGCCAGCAGCTTACAGGGTGATACGCAGTATTTT
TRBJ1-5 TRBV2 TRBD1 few CASRDRVEQPQHF TGTGCCAGCAGGGACAGGGTTGAACAGCCCCAGCATTTT
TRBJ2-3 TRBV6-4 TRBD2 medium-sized CASSYSGGSTDTQYF TGTGCCAGCAGTTATAGCGGGGGGAGCACAGATACGCAGTATTTT
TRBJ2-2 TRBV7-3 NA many CASSLRRGGSTGELFF TGTGCCAGCAGCTTAAGGAGGGGGGGGAGCACCGGGGAGCTGTTTTTT
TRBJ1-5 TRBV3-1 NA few CASSQGSYSNQPQHF TGTGCCAGCAGCCAAGGCTCTTATAGCAATCAGCCCCAGCATTTT
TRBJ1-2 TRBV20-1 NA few CSAAPSTGLDYGYTF TGCAGTGCTGCCCCATCGACAGGTTTGGACTATGGCTACACCTTC
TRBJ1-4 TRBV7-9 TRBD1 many CASSLGADRGMWKLFF TGTGCCAGCAGCTTAGGTGCAGACAGGGGAATGTGGAAACTGTTTTTT
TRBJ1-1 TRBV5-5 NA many CASLVTGRNTEAFF TGTGCCAGCCTGGTCACGGGCAGGAACACTGAAGCTTTCTTT
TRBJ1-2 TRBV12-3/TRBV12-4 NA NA CASSFGTIFGYTF TGTGCCAGCAGTTTCGGGACAATCTTCGGCTACACCTTC
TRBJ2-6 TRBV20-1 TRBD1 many CSARGKGANSGANVLTF TGCAGTGCTAGAGGCAAGGGGGCTAACTCTGGGGCCAACGTCCTGACTTTC
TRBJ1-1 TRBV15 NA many CATSRGLQGANTEAFF TGTGCCACCAGCAGAGGCTTACAGGGCGCGAACACTGAAGCTTTCTTT
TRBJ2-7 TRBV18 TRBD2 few CASSPRSGGTGEQYF TGTGCCAGCTCACCCCGAAGCGGGGGTACGGGTGAGCAGTACTTC
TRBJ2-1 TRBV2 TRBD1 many CASSLRQGTEQFF TGTGCCAGCAGTCTTCGACAGGGGACTGAGCAGTTCTTC
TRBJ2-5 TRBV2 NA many CASRPGLLETQYF TGTGCCAGCAGGCCGGGACTGCTAGAGACCCAGTACTTC
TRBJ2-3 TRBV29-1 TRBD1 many CSARVGTGWDTQYF TGCAGCGCCCGAGTCGGGACAGGGTGGGATACGCAGTATTTT
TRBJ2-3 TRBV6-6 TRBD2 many CATVTSGGIYTQYF TGTGCCACCGTGACTAGCGGGGGTATCTATACGCAGTATTTT
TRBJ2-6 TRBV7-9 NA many CASSPGPGANVLTF TGTGCCAGCAGCCCGGGGCCTGGGGCCAACGTCCTGACTTTC
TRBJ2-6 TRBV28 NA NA CASSFSAEGSLISGANVLTF TGTGCCAGCAGTTTTAGCGCGGAGGGCTCGCTAATCTCTGGGGCCAACGTCCTGACTTTC
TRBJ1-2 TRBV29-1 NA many CSVGGTGYGYGYTF TGCAGCGTTGGCGGTACGGGATATGGGTATGGCTACACCTTC
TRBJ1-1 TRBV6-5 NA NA CASSYLDRKGAFF TGTGCCAGCAGTTACTTGGATCGCAAAGGAGCTTTCTTT
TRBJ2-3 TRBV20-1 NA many CSAAQGYTDTQYF TGCAGTGCTGCCCAAGGGTACACAGATACGCAGTATTTT
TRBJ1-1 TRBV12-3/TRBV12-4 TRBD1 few CASSSPDRGHTEAFF TGTGCCAGCAGTTCCCCGGACAGGGGGCACACTGAAGCTTTCTTT
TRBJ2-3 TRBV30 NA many CAWSAAAGHQGDTQYF TGTGCCTGGAGCGCCGCGGCGGGCCACCAGGGAGATACGCAGTATTTT
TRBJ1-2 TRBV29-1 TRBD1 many CSVADRIGIYGYTF TGCAGCGTTGCGGACAGGATAGGGATCTATGGCTACACCTTC
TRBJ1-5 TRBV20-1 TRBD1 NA CSARAGGTGDQPQHF TGCAGTGCTAGAGCGGGCGGGACAGGAGATCAGCCCCAGCATTTT
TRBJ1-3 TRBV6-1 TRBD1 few CASSEPGQGRLTIYF TGTGCCAGCAGTGAACCGGGACAGGGAAGGCTCACTATATATTTT
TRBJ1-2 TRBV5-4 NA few CASSLDGSYGYTF TGTGCCAGCAGCTTGGACGGATCCTATGGCTACACCTTC
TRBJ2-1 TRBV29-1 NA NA CSVDQGGGYNEQFF TGCAGCGTGGACCAGGGGGGGGGGTACAATGAGCAGTTCTTC
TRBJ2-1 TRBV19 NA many CASSTMGGGYNEQFF TGTGCCAGTAGTACCATGGGGGGCGGGTACAATGAGCAGTTCTTC
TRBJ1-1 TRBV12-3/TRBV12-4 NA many CASSLEGGTEAFF TGTGCCAGCAGTTTAGAAGGGGGCACTGAAGCTTTCTTT
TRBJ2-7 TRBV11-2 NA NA CASRPDVPYEQYF TGTGCCAGCAGACCAGACGTACCATACGAGCAGTACTTC
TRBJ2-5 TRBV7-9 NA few CASSFPRLAQETQYF TGTGCCAGCAGCTTCCCCCGGCTGGCCCAAGAGACCCAGTACTTC
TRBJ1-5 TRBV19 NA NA CATRTDLRNRPQHF TGTGCCACCAGGACGGACCTGCGCAATCGGCCCCAGCATTTT
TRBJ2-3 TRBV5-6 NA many CASSPPRSRTDTQYF TGTGCCAGCAGTCCTCCGAGGTCCCGCACAGATACGCAGTATTTT